Listed here is a single TCR beta chain. Its antigen is currently unknown. TCRdb re-called the RT-PCR reads with MiXCR, one entry per CDR3 protein. The sample holds about 830,000 distinct CDR3 sequences, around 20% seen once. The data were obtained in a study of response to subunit inactivated influenza vaccine. Study observations and caveats: Each seasonal influenza vaccination recruits few new T cells, the authors suggested.

The germline V gene has CDR1 SEHNR and CDR2 FQNEAQ (reference sequence). V dropped 7 bases and J dropped 1 base, with 13 bases sitting between them. The CDR3 is 14 amino acids. The sequencing used PBMCs from blood, collected approximately 5 days after vaccination. The V gene is TRBV7-9, the J gene TRBJ2-5; D gene unclear. The source of this sequence is a man over 45 who received an inactivated influenza vaccine. CDR3 coding DNA: TGTGCCAGCACCAAACGCGCCACCCAAGAGACCCAGTACTTC. Translating gives CASTKRATQETQYF.